The 17 T cell receptor beta chains given below trace back to one sample, sequenced in a study of shared clonotypes between healthy human individuals. TCRdb's copy holds only in-frame clones and misses some; the assay was immunoSEQ multiplex PCR. Here the sample spans about 980,000 clones, over 75% being singletons. The sequencing sample was made of memory CD4+ T cells sorted from blood. Subset meaning: CD45RA-negative fraction. The receptors shown here come from a man younger than 35 in good health.

The chain is built from TRBV7-2 and TRBJ1-2; D uncertain. Per germline, CDR1 SGHTA and CDR2 FQGNSA. Between the trimmed V and J ends, which lost 1 base and 11 bases, there was a span of 14 bases. This CDR3 region has 13 residues. The CDR3 nucleotides read TGTGCCAGCAGCTTAGGTTCCAGGCCACCGTACACCTTC. Its protein is CASSLGSRPPYTF.

As for this clone: This same CDR3 is encoded by further DNA sequences in the sample. J is TRBJ1-2 and V is TRBV7-2; unclear D gene. V dropped 1 base and J dropped 7 bases, with 7 bases sitting between them. In germline, CDR1 is SGHTA, CDR2 FQGNSA. The CDR3 spans 12 residues. The CDR3 protein is CASSLDLGGYTF. The DNA of the CDR3 is TGTGCCAGCAGCTTAGACTTGGGTGGCTACACCTTC.

This clone was seen once. The J gene is TRBJ2-1, the V gene TRBV5-6; unclear D gene. Germline V gene sequence: CDR1 SGHDT, CDR2 YYEEEE. This CDR3 contains 13 residues. V lost 6 bases and J 2 bases, leaving 9 bases between the germline ends. The chain's CDR3 is CASTPRAYNEQFF. The CDR3, as DNA: TGTGCCAGCACCCCCCGGGCCTACAATGAGCAGTTCTTC.

The chain has TRBV5-1 and TRBJ2-5; TRBD2 aligns across 11 bases. V was pared by 4 bases and J by 1 base, with 6 bases of the junction left unmatched. The CDR3 spans 16 residues. Germline V gene data show CDR1 as SGHRS and CDR2 as YFSETQ. The CDR3 sequence: CASSLSGTSGQETQYF. CDR3 DNA: TGCGCCAGCAGCCTTTCCGGGACTAGCGGCCAAGAGACCCAGTACTTC.

J is TRBJ2-7 and V is TRBV18; 8 nucleotides align to TRBD2. Germline V CDR1 and CDR2: KGHSH, LQKENI. Trimming cost V 3 bases and J 4 bases; bases outside gene matches: 5. There are 14 residues in the CDR3. For the CDR3, the DNA is TGTGCCAGCTCACCGACGACTAGCGTGTACGAGCAGTACTTC. This encodes CASSPTTSVYEQYF.

V usage is TRBV18 and J usage is TRBJ2-7; TRBD1 or TRBD2 may be the D gene (5 bases each). CDR1 is KGHSH and CDR2 is LQKENI in the germline V gene. The CDR3 extends over 13 amino acids. Trimming shortened V by 6 bases and J by 5 bases, and 14 bases separated the two germline ends. In DNA, the CDR3 is TGTGCCAGCTCTCCGGGCAGGGAGCACGAGCAGTACTTC. Translation gives CASSPGREHEQYF.

The chain couples TRBV5-1 to TRBJ2-1; D gene ambiguous. This CDR3 is 12 amino acids long. V shed 4 bases and J shed 5 bases, with 7 bases lying between them. CDR1 and CDR2 (germline): SGHRS, YFSETQ. The CDR3 nucleotides read TGCGCCAGCAGCCCTGCCGACAATGAGCAGTTCTTC. This codes for CASSPADNEQFF. Full variable domain (rest looked up from reference TRBV5-1 and TRBJ2-1): KAGVTQTPRYLIKTRGQQVTLSCSPISGHRSVSWYQQTPGQGLQFLFEYFSETQRNKGNFPGRFSGRQFSNSRSEMNVSTLELGDSALYLCASSPADNEQFFGPGTRLTVL.

With respect to this clone: Other DNA sequences in the sample encode the same CDR3. The V and J genes are TRBV28 and TRBJ2-1; maybe TRBD1 (5 bases). Trimming took off 3 bases at V and 4 bases at J, with 7 bases between the two ends. Per the germline V gene, CDR1 is MDHEN and CDR2 is SYDVKM. This CDR3 comprises 13 residues. The CDR3 loop is CASSFAGYNEQFF. CDR3 sequence (DNA): TGTGCCAGCAGTTTTGCAGGGTACAATGAGCAGTTCTTC. Supplemented by reference TRBV28 and TRBJ2-1, the full variable domain reads DVKVTQSSRYLVKRTGEKVFLECVQDMDHENMFWYRQDPGLGLRLIYFSYDVKMKEKGDIPEGYSVSREKKERFSLILESASTNQTSMYLCASSFAGYNEQFFGPGTRLTVL.

The J gene is TRBJ2-1, the V gene TRBV9; D tentatively reads TRBD1 or TRBD2 (5 bases each). Trimming took 5 bases from V and 3 from J, leaving 15 bases between them. Germline CDR1 is SGDLS and CDR2 is YYNGEE. The CDR3 has 15 amino acids. In DNA, the CDR3 is TGTGCCAGCAGGTCCGCCGGGACGGTCTACAATGAGCAGTTCTTC. Residues: CASRSAGTVYNEQFF.

The rearrangement joins TRBV4-1 to TRBJ1-1, with D unclear. Germline loops: CDR1 MGHRA, CDR2 YSYEKL. The CDR3 runs to 15 residues. V shed 0 bases and J shed 4 bases, with 12 bases lying between them. The CDR3, as DNA: TGCGCCAGCAGCCAAGATCGCGTCCCGGGCACTGAAGCTTTCTTT. Encoded protein: CASSQDRVPGTEAFF.

The chain couples TRBV5-1 to TRBJ2-3; 8 bases map to TRBD1. The CDR3 covers 15 residues. CDR1 and CDR2 (germline): SGHRS, YFSETQ. V was clipped by 1 base and J by 5 bases; unmatched bases: 6. For the CDR3, the DNA is TGCGCCAGCAGCTTGTCCCAGGGGGCCGGAGATACGCAGTATTTT. It codes for CASSLSQGAGDTQYF. The variable domain in full, with the rest retrieved from reference TRBV5-1 and TRBJ2-3, is KAGVTQTPRYLIKTRGQQVTLSCSPISGHRSVSWYQQTPGQGLQFLFEYFSETQRNKGNFPGRFSGRQFSNSRSEMNVSTLELGDSALYLCASSLSQGAGDTQYFGPGTRLTVL.

This clone has a single count. The genes are TRBV12-2 and TRBJ2-7; the tabulated D call, TRBD1, remains unverified against the DNA. TRBV12-2 is deemed a pseudogene. The CDR3 covers 16 residues. This chain's CDR3 is CASRLSIGGWAYEQYF. The CDR3 coding sequence is TGTGCAAGTCGCTTATCTATAGGGGGTTGGGCCTACGAGCAGTACTTC.

V usage is TRBV19 and J usage is TRBJ2-7; D is ambiguous. There are 14 residues in the CDR3. The V end lost 7 bases, the J end lost 5 bases, and 18 bases lay between the germline ends. Germline CDR1 reads LNHDA; CDR2 reads SQIVND (reference sequence). The CDR3 DNA is TGTGCCAGTACCCCGGACCTTAATCGGGACGAGCAGTACTTC. The encoded protein is CASTPDLNRDEQYF.

V is TRBV5-1 and J is TRBJ1-1; D may be TRBD1 (5 bases). Germline CDR1 and CDR2: SGHRS and YFSETQ. This CDR3 has 15 residues. V lost 4 bases to trimming and J lost 2 bases, with 15 bases between them. CDR3 loop: CASSPQEGFNTEAFF. CDR3 nucleotide sequence: TGCGCCAGCAGCCCACAAGAGGGGTTCAACACTGAAGCTTTCTTT.

This clone was counted once. The J gene is TRBJ2-3, the V gene TRBV2, with 9 bases fitting TRBD1. Germline V lookup: CDR1 SNHLY, CDR2 FYNNEI. The CDR3 totals 16 residues. V lost 8 bases and J lost 5; bases outside the gene matches: 14. The CDR3 here is CASRYTQGARGDTQYF. In nucleotides, the CDR3 is TGTGCCAGCCGGTATACACAGGGGGCGCGGGGAGATACGCAGTATTTT.

The CDR3 DNA sequence: TGTGCCAGCACCGGGATAGGGACAGGTGGTTCACCCCTCCACTTT. Its translation is CASTGIGTGGSPLHF. The rearrangement uses TRBV2 and TRBJ1-6; 8 bases match TRBD1. The CDR3 runs 15 residues. Germline values: CDR1 SNHLY, CDR2 FYNNEI. V shed 7 bases and J 9 bases; nucleotides not matched to a gene: 11.

Notes on this clone: The sample contains more than one DNA sequence encoding this CDR3. The gene calls are TRBV5-1 and TRBJ1-1, with D tentatively TRBD1 (6 bases). CDR3 length: 14 residues. V lost 4 bases and J 1 base, leaving 11 bases between the germline ends. Germline V lookup: CDR1 SGHRS, CDR2 YFSETQ. In DNA form, the CDR3 reads TGCGCCAGCAGCAGGGGACAAGAGAACACTGAAGCTTTCTTT. Encoded protein: CASSRGQENTEAFF.